A selection of T cell receptor beta chains follows, all from one sample in a study of CD8 T cells in ankylosing spondylitis. MiXCR, run by TCRdb on the 5' RACE reads, gives a single entry per CDR3 protein. The table records 200,000 to 300,000 distinct CDR3 sequences, over 30% of them present only once. Material for sequencing was blood, either unsorted or a sorted T cell fraction (not recorded which). The source is a male donor with ankylosing spondylitis or in good health (not recorded which). The CDR3 runs from the conserved cysteine through the conserved F or W. Each record gives: clone size, J gene, V gene, D gene, CDR3 protein, CDR3 DNA. A D gene is named only where the DNA matches it firmly. Clone size appears in some rows only: once, few, many, or a class for an expanded clone.

few | TRBJ2-7 | TRBV10-2 | TRBD1 | CATGGVDRGLYEQYF | TGCGCCACTGGCGGGGTGGACAGGGGGCTATACGAGCAGTACTTC
few | TRBJ2-5 | TRBV5-5 | - | CASSPNTDRRVIVTQYF | TGTGCCAGCAGCCCGAACACCGACAGGCGAGTGATTGTGACCCAGTACTTC
- | TRBJ1-2 | TRBV20-1 | - | CSAGSWDGLHGYTF | TGCAGTGCTGGCTCCTGGGACGGACTACATGGCTACACCTTC
- | TRBJ2-5 | TRBV11-2 | - | CASSKGGVGETQYF | TGTGCCAGCAGCAAGGGGGGAGTCGGGGAGACCCAGTACTTC
many | TRBJ2-7 | TRBV9 | - | CASSVRPQPDYEQYF | TGTGCCAGCAGCGTGCGCCCCCAGCCTGACTACGAGCAGTACTTC
- | TRBJ2-3 | TRBV12-3/TRBV12-4 | - | CASTPGSSAGTDTQYF | TGTGCCAGCACCCCCGGGAGCTCCGCTGGCACAGATACGCAGTATTTT
few | TRBJ1-1 | TRBV30 | - | CAWSMRYDTEAFF | TGTGCCTGGAGTATGAGGTACGACACTGAAGCTTTCTTT
- | TRBJ2-1 | TRBV20-1 | TRBD1 | CSARAGGSVNEQFF | TGCAGTGCTAGAGCAGGGGGCTCCGTCAATGAGCAGTTCTTC
- | TRBJ2-6 | TRBV30 | TRBD1 | CAWSADRVVRANVLTF | TGTGCCTGGAGCGCGGACAGGGTCGTCCGGGCCAACGTCCTGACTTTC
- | TRBJ2-5 | TRBV7-7 | - | CASSRLGQQETQYF | TGTGCCAGCAGCCGATTGGGGCAGCAAGAGACCCAGTACTTC
- | TRBJ2-3 | TRBV20-1 | TRBD2 | CSASSAGGVKDTQYF | TGCAGTGCTAGTTCCGCGGGGGGGGTTAAAGATACGCAGTATTTT
- | TRBJ1-5 | TRBV28 | - | CASSLFRGTGNQPQHF | TGTGCCAGCAGTTTATTTAGGGGTACGGGCAATCAGCCCCAGCATTTT
- | TRBJ2-2 | TRBV20-1 | - | CSVQGAELFF | TGCAGTGTGCAAGGGGCCGAGCTGTTTTTT
- | TRBJ1-1 | TRBV20-1 | - | CSARPEITEAFF | TGCAGTGCTAGACCCGAAATCACTGAAGCTTTCTTT
- | TRBJ2-7 | TRBV7-9 | TRBD1 | CASTERAGGVGEQYF | TGTGCCAGCACCGAGAGGGCAGGGGGAGTGGGCGAGCAGTACTTC
- | TRBJ1-1 | TRBV11-1 | - | CASSPRPDTVGPNTEAFF | TGTGCCAGCAGCCCCCGCCCCGACACAGTCGGTCCGAACACTGAAGCTTTCTTT
- | TRBJ1-5 | TRBV12-3/TRBV12-4 | TRBD1 | CASSRGTVQPQHF | TGTGCCAGCAGTAGGGGGACAGTTCAGCCCCAGCATTTT
few | TRBJ2-3 | TRBV29-1 | TRBD1 | CSLGQGGTDTQYF | TGCAGCCTTGGACAGGGGGGCACAGATACGCAGTATTTT
- | TRBJ2-5 | TRBV7-2 | TRBD2 | CASSLPTSVETQYF | TGTGCCAGCAGCTTACCGACTAGCGTCGAGACCCAGTACTTC
- | TRBJ2-3 | TRBV6-1 | TRBD1 | CASQPYRGGTDTQYF | TGTGCCAGCCAACCCTACAGGGGGGGCACAGATACGCAGTATTTT
few | TRBJ2-1 | TRBV10-1 | TRBD1 | CASSPLPDRATPGFF | TGCGCCAGCAGCCCTTTGCCGGACAGGGCGACCCCTGGGTTCTTC
few | TRBJ2-7 | TRBV29-1 | TRBD1 | CSVGRQGASEQYF | TGCAGCGTTGGGCGACAGGGGGCCAGCGAGCAGTACTTC
- | TRBJ2-2 | TRBV18 | - | CASSLRTATGELFF | TGTGCCAGCTCACTACGGACAGCCACCGGGGAGCTGTTTTTT
few | TRBJ2-7 | TRBV20-1 | - | CSARFRYEQYF | TGCAGTGCTAGATTTCGCTACGAGCAGTACTTC
- | TRBJ1-5 | TRBV12-3/TRBV12-4 | - | CASSQGYQPQHF | TGTGCCAGCAGTCAGGGGTATCAGCCCCAGCATTTT
- | TRBJ2-3 | TRBV12-3/TRBV12-4 | - | CASSLVRARTDTQYF | TGTGCCAGCAGTTTGGTCAGGGCGAGGACAGATACGCAGTATTTT
few | TRBJ1-2 | TRBV27 | TRBD1 | CASSRGRGDGYTF | TGTGCCAGCAGCAGGGGCAGGGGGGATGGCTACACCTTC
few | TRBJ2-5 | TRBV20-1 | TRBD2 | CSAPTSGGTETQYF | TGCAGTGCTCCCACTAGCGGGGGAACAGAGACCCAGTACTTC
- | TRBJ1-1 | TRBV5-5 | TRBD1 | CASSLYPGTGNTEAFF | TGTGCCAGCAGCTTGTATCCCGGGACAGGGAACACTGAAGCTTTCTTT
few | TRBJ2-7 | TRBV5-1 | TRBD1 | CASRKGQGPYEQYF | TGCGCCAGCAGGAAAGGACAGGGGCCCTACGAGCAGTACTTC
- | TRBJ2-7 | TRBV10-3 | - | CATLGGARGPYEQYF | TGTGCCACATTAGGGGGGGCCAGGGGGCCCTACGAGCAGTACTTC
- | TRBJ2-1 | TRBV25-1 | - | CASRTVNEQFF | TGTGCCAGCAGGACGGTCAATGAGCAGTTCTTC
- | TRBJ2-3 | TRBV12-3/TRBV12-4 | TRBD1 | CASSFEGANTDTQYF | TGTGCCAGCAGTTTTGAGGGGGCGAACACAGATACGCAGTATTTT
few | TRBJ1-6 | TRBV10-3 | TRBD1 | CAISETRQGAGSPLHF | TGTGCCATCAGTGAGACCCGACAGGGGGCAGGGTCACCCCTCCACTTT
- | TRBJ2-4 | TRBV12-3/TRBV12-4 | - | CASGLGGGVDIQYF | TGTGCCAGCGGCCTAGGGGGGGGCGTCGACATTCAGTACTTC
- | TRBJ2-5 | TRBV2 | - | CASSEDQGETQYF | TGTGCCAGCAGCGAGGACCAAGGGGAGACCCAGTACTTC
- | TRBJ2-3 | TRBV7-2 | TRBD2 | CASSIAGGPSTDTQYF | TGTGCCAGCAGTATAGCGGGGGGGCCTAGCACAGATACGCAGTATTTT
- | TRBJ1-3 | TRBV18 | TRBD1 | CASATNRDRGLDTIYF | TGTGCCAGCGCAACAAACCGGGACAGGGGTTTGGACACCATATATTTT
- | TRBJ2-4 | TRBV5-1 | TRBD1 | CASSDSGTGRDIQYF | TGCGCCAGCAGTGATTCCGGGACAGGGAGGGACATTCAGTACTTC
many | TRBJ2-5 | TRBV29-1 | TRBD1 | CSVEGTEETQYF | TGCAGCGTTGAGGGGACAGAGGAGACCCAGTACTTC
few | TRBJ2-7 | TRBV6-5 | - | CASSFSLTGGYEQYF | TGTGCCAGCAGTTTCTCTCTAACAGGAGGCTACGAGCAGTACTTC
few | TRBJ1-2 | TRBV6-5 | TRBD1 | CASSYSIVGQGGYGYTF | TGTGCCAGCAGTTACTCGATTGTGGGACAGGGAGGATATGGCTACACCTTC
few | TRBJ2-2 | TRBV15 | - | CATSRPELSGELFF | TGTGCCACCAGCAGGCCTGAGTTAAGCGGGGAGCTGTTTTTT
few | TRBJ1-3 | TRBV10-3 | TRBD1 | CAISDRGRGNTIYF | TGTGCCATCAGTGACAGGGGGCGAGGAAACACCATATATTTT
- | TRBJ2-7 | TRBV18 | TRBD2 | CASSPGLAGVSYEQYF | TGTGCCAGCTCACCAGGACTAGCGGGGGTGTCCTACGAGCAGTACTTC
- | TRBJ2-7 | TRBV3-1 | - | CASSTRQASYEQYF | TGTGCCAGCAGCACACGACAGGCGTCCTACGAGCAGTACTTC
- | TRBJ1-6 | TRBV2 | TRBD1 | CASRPDRVRVSPLHF | TGTGCCAGCAGACCCGACAGGGTGCGAGTGTCACCCCTCCACTTT
- | TRBJ1-1 | TRBV19 | - | CASRERNTEAFF | TGTGCCAGTCGAGAGCGGAACACTGAAGCTTTCTTT
- | TRBJ2-7 | TRBV27 | - | CASSFLGGAQYF | TGTGCCAGCAGTTTTTTGGGCGGGGCGCAGTACTTC
- | TRBJ2-3 | TRBV4-2 | - | CASSTASTDTHYF | TGTGCCAGCAGCACGGCTAGCACAGATACGCATTATTTT
- | TRBJ2-1 | TRBV20-1 | - | CSARDWTEEQFF | TGCAGTGCTAGAGATTGGACGGAGGAGCAGTTCTTC
few | TRBJ2-5 | TRBV21-1 | - | CASQGRVSETQYF | TGTGCCAGCCAGGGGCGGGTGTCCGAGACCCAGTACTTC
- | TRBJ2-5 | TRBV6-1 | - | CASSPRDYQETQYF | TGTGCCAGCAGTCCCCGGGACTACCAAGAGACCCAGTACTTC
few | TRBJ2-3 | TRBV20-1 | TRBD2 | CSARGGLSTDTQYF | TGCAGTGCTAGGGGAGGGCTAAGCACAGATACGCAGTATTTT
- | TRBJ2-1 | TRBV7-7 | - | CASSLSGVNEQFF | TGTGCTAGCAGCTTATCTGGGGTCAATGAGCAGTTCTTC